Each of the 32 T cell receptor beta chains below was sequenced from the same sample in a study of radiation and T cells in renal cell carcinoma. Time point of the sample: blood 4 weeks post-SBRT, at nephrectomy. The treatment is: 15 Gy SBRT to primary tumor, nephrectomy 4 weeks later. Sequencing was performed with immunoSEQ multiplex PCR; in TCRdb, only in-frame clones are kept and a portion is missing. Of around 99,000 clones listed, more than 65% are singletons. This material consisted of blood, taken from a patient whose treatment included radiotherapy and nephrectomy. Source of these receptors: a man in his fifties or sixties with renal cell carcinoma.

The chain links TRBV7-9 to TRBJ2-3; 9 bases line up with TRBD2. Germline V gene sequence: CDR1 SEHNR, CDR2 FQNEAQ (reference sequence). J gave up 1 base and V 7 bases, and 6 bases lay outside the gene matches. CDR3 length: 15 residues. Here the CDR3 DNA reads TGTGCCAGCACCCAGCGGGAGGCTGGCACAGATACGCAGTATTTT. Amino acid sequence: CASTQREAGTDTQYF.

The V and J genes are TRBV11-2 and TRBJ1-1; the D gene is possibly TRBD1 (5 bases). The CDR3 extends over 12 amino acids. Germline V lookup: CDR1 SGHAT, CDR2 FQNNGV. Trimming removed 8 bases from V and 10 bases from J, with 17 bases in between. The chain's CDR3 is CASSVGRQRAFF. The CDR3 DNA reads TGTGCCAGCTCAGTGGGGCGGCAGCGAGCTTTCTTT.

The rearrangement uses TRBV5-1 and TRBJ2-1; D could derive from TRBD1 or TRBD2 (5 bases each). Germline lookup yields CDR1 SGHRS and CDR2 YFSETQ. CDR3 length equals 15 residues. V lost 4 bases and J lost 0, with 11 bases in between. The CDR3 sequence: CASSLGESSYNEQFF. Here the CDR3 DNA reads TGCGCCAGCAGCCTGGGGGAGTCCTCCTACAATGAGCAGTTCTTC.

This chain links TRBV28 with TRBJ1-3; perhaps TRBD1 as D (5 bases). This CDR3 spans 14 amino acids. Germline CDR1 reads MDHEN; CDR2 reads SYDVKM. Between the trimmed V and J ends, which lost 4 bases and 4 bases, there was a span of 11 bases. The CDR3 loop reads CASSWPAGGNTIYF. For the CDR3, the DNA is TGTGCCAGCAGTTGGCCGGCAGGGGGAAACACCATATATTTT.

The chain combines TRBV27 with TRBJ2-7; 10 bases agree with TRBD1. Trimming removed 6 bases from V and 1 base from J; junction bases left unmatched: 6. In germline, CDR1 is MNHEY, CDR2 SMNVEV (reference sequence). The CDR3 length is 15 residues. The CDR3 sequence: CASRERDRGSYEQYF. CDR3 nucleotide sequence: TGTGCCAGCAGAGAAAGGGACAGGGGTTCCTACGAGCAGTACTTC.

The chain joins TRBV27 to TRBJ1-2; 7 positions match TRBD1. This CDR3 is built from 17 residues. Trimming at V came to 5 bases and at J to 2 bases, leaving 14 bases not matched to a gene. Per germline, CDR1 MNHEY and CDR2 SMNVEV (reference sequence). CDR3 DNA sequence: TGTGCCAGCAGTACGAGAACGGGACAGCGTAGGAACTATGGCTACACCTTC. This gives the protein CASSTRTGQRRNYGYTF.

This clone showed up just a few times. The chain recombines TRBV7-6 with TRBJ2-7, with 10 bases matching TRBD2. With V trimmed by 5 bases and J by 1 base, 8 bases remained unmatched. Germline assignment: CDR1 SGHVS and CDR2 FNYEAQ. The CDR3 runs 16 residues. The CDR3, as DNA: TGTGCCAGCAGCCTCCGGACTAGCGGCTATTCCTACGAGCAGTACTTC. Protein sequence: CASSLRTSGYSYEQYF.

This clone appeared a few times. The chain couples TRBV10-1 to TRBJ1-2; no reliable D call. With 3 bases removed from V and 5 bases from J, the gap between germline ends came to 13 bases. This CDR3 spans 14 amino acids. The germline gives CDR1 WNHNN, CDR2 SYGVQD (reference sequence). CDR3 region: CASSEDRTVYGYTF. Written as DNA, the CDR3 is TGCGCCAGCAGTGAAGATAGGACCGTTTATGGCTACACCTTC.

This clone was seen repeatedly, ten times or more. The chain recombines TRBV4-1 with TRBJ2-7; 7 bases match TRBD2. In germline, CDR1 is MGHRA, CDR2 YSYEKL. With 1 base clipped from V and 6 bases from J, the junction kept 9 bases outside the gene matches. The CDR3 consists of 15 residues. In nucleotides, the CDR3 is TGCGCCAGCAGCCAAGGATGGGCGGGAGTGGTCGAGCAGTACTTC. It encodes CASSQGWAGVVEQYF.

The chain employs TRBV5-1 and TRBJ1-1; TRBD1 is a possible D gene (5 bases). Trimming pared 6 bases from V and 0 bases from J, leaving 12 bases between. CDR3 length: 14 amino acids. Germline V gene lookup returns CDR1 SGHRS and CDR2 YFSETQ. The CDR3, as DNA: TGCGCCAGCACCCGGACAAACATGAACACTGAAGCTTTCTTT. It specifies CASTRTNMNTEAFF.

The chain joins TRBV7-6 to TRBJ1-3, with D uncertain. Trimming pared 5 bases from V and 0 bases from J, leaving 11 bases between. The CDR3 loop spans 15 amino acids. The germline gives CDR1 SGHVS, CDR2 FNYEAQ. The DNA of the CDR3 is TGTGCCAGCAGCCTCCCCAGTGACTCTGGAAACACCATATATTTT. Translated, it gives CASSLPSDSGNTIYF.

The genes are TRBV14 and TRBJ2-1, with TRBD1 as a possible D gene (5 bases). Trimming removed 1 base at V and 9 bases at J, with 19 bases between. This CDR3 region has 16 residues. Germline V gene lookup returns CDR1 SGHDN and CDR2 FVKESK. For the CDR3, the DNA is TGTGCCAGCAGCCAAGTGGCAGGACATTCGGCGGCTGAGCAGTTCTTC. This translates into CASSQVAGHSAAEQFF.

The rearrangement links TRBV13 to TRBJ2-1, with D perhaps matching TRBD1 (5 bases). The germline V gene has CDR1 PRHDT and CDR2 FYEKMQ (reference sequence). The V end lost 1 base, the J end lost 6 bases, and 10 bases lay between the germline ends. This CDR3 spans 14 amino acids. The CDR3 sequence is CASSLAPQGNEQFF. DNA for the CDR3: TGTGCCAGCAGCTTAGCCCCTCAGGGCAATGAGCAGTTCTTC.

The chain joins TRBV4-1 to TRBJ2-7; 10 nucleotides line up with TRBD1. This CDR3 contains 17 residues. Germline lookup yields CDR1 MGHRA and CDR2 YSYEKL. V dropped 4 bases and J dropped 2; count of bases not matched to a gene: 11. The DNA for the CDR3 is TGCGCCAGCAGCCGCCCGGGGGGGACAGGGGATACCTACGAGCAGTACTTC. It codes for CASSRPGGTGDTYEQYF.

The V and J genes are TRBV4-2 and TRBJ2-4, with D maybe TRBD2 (6 bases). The V and J ends lost 0 bases and 3 bases respectively, with 12 bases between them. CDR1 LGHNA and CDR2 YNFKEQ come from the germline V gene. The length of the CDR3 is 16 residues. The DNA of the CDR3 is TGTGCCAGCAGCCAAGACCGCGGCGGGGACAAAAACATTCAGTACTTC. Its translation is CASSQDRGGDKNIQYF.

The chain carries TRBV7-2 and TRBJ2-7; no clear D. Germline CDR1 and CDR2: SGHTA and FQGNSA. The CDR3 loop spans 16 amino acids. V was trimmed by 1 base and J by 3 bases, leaving 16 bases between them. CDR3: CASSLGPRRVGYEQYF. The DNA of the CDR3 is TGTGCCAGCAGCTTAGGACCCCGACGTGTCGGCTACGAGCAGTACTTC.

The chain carries TRBV19 and TRBJ2-7; 8 bases agree with TRBD1. The ends lost 5 bases at V and 6 bases at J; junction bases unmatched: 3. CDR1 and CDR2 from the germline V gene are LNHDA and SQIVND (reference sequence). CDR3 size: 12 residues. The CDR3 loop is CASSVTGGEQYF. As DNA, the CDR3 is TGTGCCAGTAGTGTAACAGGGGGCGAGCAGTACTTC.

The V gene is TRBV4-1, the J gene TRBJ2-1; 9 nucleotides line up with TRBD1. Germline values: CDR1 MGHRA, CDR2 YSYEKL. The CDR3 runs 12 residues. V trimming: 0 bases; J trimming: 15 bases; junction bases outside the gene matches: 3. The CDR3 region is CASSQDGTGLFF. Here the CDR3 DNA reads TGCGCCAGCAGCCAAGACGGGACAGGGCTGTTCTTC.

A single count supports this clone. The rearrangement uses TRBV9 and TRBJ2-1, with TRBD2 as a possible D gene (6 bases). The CDR3 covers 17 residues. Germline CDR1 reads SGDLS; CDR2 reads YYNGEE. Trimming took off 1 base at V and 2 bases at J, with 16 bases between the two ends. In DNA, the CDR3 is TGTGCCAGCAGCGTAAGTACTCTAGCGAGGACCTACAATGAGCAGTTCTTC. This sequence encodes CASSVSTLARTYNEQFF. Using reference TRBV9 and TRBJ2-1 for the parts outside the CDR3, the full variable domain is DSGVTQTPKHLITATGQRVTLRCSPRSGDLSVYWYQQSLDQGLQFLIQYYNGEERAKGNILERFSAQQFPDLHSELNLSSLELGDSALYFCASSVSTLARTYNEQFFGPGTRLTVL.

V usage is TRBV7-2 and J usage is TRBJ2-1, with 7 bases aligning to TRBD2. This CDR3 region has 17 residues. The V gene's germline CDR1 is SGHTA and CDR2 FQGNSA. V gave up 0 bases and J gave up 5 bases; unmatched junction bases: 10. CDR3: CASSLASLAESDNEQFF. In DNA, the CDR3 is TGTGCCAGCAGCTTAGCATCTCTAGCGGAATCAGACAATGAGCAGTTCTTC.

The V gene is TRBV19, the J gene TRBJ2-7; 7 bases are shared with TRBD1. The length of the CDR3 is 17 residues. CDR1 is LNHDA, CDR2 SQIVND, per germline (reference sequence). V shed 5 bases, J shed 2 bases, and the junction held 15 bases outside the gene matches. The CDR3 region is CASSLLLGRQGPYEQYF. Here the CDR3 DNA reads TGTGCCAGTAGTCTCCTCCTTGGGCGACAGGGACCCTACGAGCAGTACTTC.

The chain employs TRBV28 and TRBJ2-7; weak D call: TRBD1 (5 bases). Germline values: CDR1 MDHEN, CDR2 SYDVKM. V was cut by 7 bases and J by 6 bases, with 13 bases left in between. CDR3 size: 12 residues. CDR3 coding DNA: TGTGCCAGCAAAACAGGAAATGGCGAGCAGTACTTC. It translates to CASKTGNGEQYF.

The chain links TRBV5-5 to TRBJ1-5; D call uncertain. Between the trimmed V and J ends, which lost 2 bases and 0 bases, there was a span of 9 bases. CDR3 length: 15 amino acids. CDR1 and CDR2 from the germline V gene are SGHKS and YYEKEE (reference sequence). CDR3 residues: CASSFKDPSNQPQHF. The CDR3 region has the DNA TGTGCCAGCAGCTTTAAGGATCCTAGCAATCAGCCCCAGCATTTT. Full variable domain (missing parts from reference TRBV5-5 and TRBJ1-5): DAGVTQSPTHLIKTRGQQVTLRCSPISGHKSVSWYQQVLGQGPQFIFQYYEKEERGRGNFPDRFSARQFPNYSSELNVNALLLGDSALYLCASSFKDPSNQPQHFGDGTRLSIL.

The DNA of the CDR3 is TGTGCCACCAGCAGAGAAGGACTAGCGGGAGCAGGGGAGACCCAGTACTTC. This gives the protein CATSREGLAGAGETQYF. The rearrangement links TRBV15 to TRBJ2-5, with 13 bases fitting TRBD2. This CDR3 region has 17 residues. V shed 0 bases, J shed 5 bases, and the junction held 6 bases outside the gene matches. Germline V gene data show CDR1 as LNHNV and CDR2 as YYDKDF (reference sequence).

The chain is built from TRBV11-3 and TRBJ2-1; perhaps D is TRBD1 or TRBD2 (5 bases each). Germline V gene sequence: CDR1 SGHNT, CDR2 YENEEA. The V end lost 5 bases, the J end lost 10 bases, and 24 bases lay between the germline ends. The CDR3 runs to 16 residues. The CDR3 region has the DNA TGTGCCAGCAGCCCCCGGGGCCTCGTTAGCCGGCCCGAGCAGTTCTTC. Its protein is CASSPRGLVSRPEQFF.

The rearrangement uses TRBV4-1 and TRBJ2-3; D remains unclear. The CDR3 contains 13 residues. V was trimmed by 1 base and J by 4 bases, leaving 6 bases between them. Germline values: CDR1 MGHRA, CDR2 YSYEKL. CDR3 DNA sequence: TGCGCCAGCAGCCAAGGTTCCTCAGATACGCAGTATTTT. It translates to CASSQGSSDTQYF.

In the case of this clone: In the same sample, other DNA sequences code for this CDR3. The rearrangement links TRBV7-9 to TRBJ2-1; TRBD2 matches at 12 bases. Germline V lookup: CDR1 SEHNR, CDR2 FQNEAQ (reference sequence). J was trimmed by 5 bases and V by 5 bases; bases with no gene match: 4. This CDR3 contains 15 residues. CDR3 in amino acids: CASSQGLAGNNEQFF. The CDR3 DNA reads TGTGCCAGCAGCCAAGGACTAGCGGGGAACAATGAGCAGTTCTTC.

Only one count was recorded for this clone. V usage is TRBV6-1 and J usage is TRBJ2-7, with D unresolved. The germline V and J ends were trimmed by 3 bases and 11 bases, with 14 bases remaining between them. The CDR3 runs 12 residues. Germline CDR1 MNHNS, CDR2 SASEGT. CDR3 residues: CASSDARRFEYF. CDR3 nucleotide sequence: TGTGCCAGCAGTGATGCCCGGCGCTTCGAGTACTTC.

This clone occurred once. The chain is built from TRBV6-1 and TRBJ2-7, with D unresolved. CDR1 and CDR2 (germline): MNHNS, SASEGT. V was cut by 10 bases and J by 1 base, with 20 bases left in between. The CDR3 length is 15 residues. The DNA of the CDR3 is TGTGCCATCCTAGGACCCCGCGGCCGATCCTACGAGCAGTACTTC. Translation gives CAILGPRGRSYEQYF.

This chain uses TRBV9 with TRBJ1-3; 7 bases agree with TRBD1. The trim removed 4 bases at V and 4 bases at J, leaving 5 bases unmatched. The V gene's germline CDR1 is SGDLS and CDR2 YYNGEE. This CDR3 contains 14 residues. CDR3 protein: CASSKTGQGNTIYF. In DNA, the CDR3 is TGTGCCAGCAGCAAGACAGGGCAGGGAAACACCATATATTTT.

The CDR3 nucleotides read TGTGCCAGCAGACGAACGACCTACACTGAAGCTTTCTTT. This gives the protein CASRRTTYTEAFF. The V gene is TRBV6-5, the J gene TRBJ1-1; D is ambiguous. V lost 6 bases and J lost 3, with 11 bases in between. Germline assignment: CDR1 MNHEY and CDR2 SVGAGI. The CDR3 runs 13 residues.

This clone is a singleton in its sample. This chain joins TRBV18 and TRBJ2-4, with no clear D. With 0 bases removed from V and 10 bases from J, the gap between germline ends came to 10 bases. The V gene's germline CDR1 is KGHSH and CDR2 LQKENI. CDR3 size: 13 residues. Written as DNA, the CDR3 is TGTGCCAGCTCACCACCCTTCCCTATTATTCAGTACTTC. Protein: CASSPPFPIIQYF. Complete variable domain (other parts from reference TRBV18 and TRBJ2-4): NAGVMQNPRHLVRRRGQEARLRCSPMKGHSHVYWYRQLPEEGLKFMVYLQKENIIDESGMPKERFSAEFPKEGPSILRIQQVVRGDSAAYFCASSPPFPIIQYFGAGTRLSVL.